These 26 T cell receptor beta chains came from one sample sequenced in a study of siplizumab effects on memory and regulatory T cells. Sequenced by immunoSEQ multiplex PCR; TCRdb stores in-frame clones only, minus some. The sample holds about 87,000 clones, roughly 89% seen once. The specimen sequenced was Tregs sorted from blood. Every receptor here comes from a human donor in good health.

This chain uses TRBV4-3 with TRBJ2-5; TRBD1 matches 8 bases. Germline-derived CDR1 and CDR2 are LGHNA and YSLEER. With 0 bases clipped from V and 1 base from J, the junction kept 4 bases outside the gene matches. This CDR3 is 16 amino acids long. The CDR3 here is CASSQEPDRAQETQYF. The CDR3 nucleotides are TGCGCCAGCAGCCAAGAACCGGACAGGGCCCAAGAGACCCAGTACTTC.

The V gene is TRBV18, the J gene TRBJ2-1; 10 positions agree with TRBD1. CDR1 is KGHSH, CDR2 LQKENI, per germline. V gave up 6 bases and J gave up 7 bases; unmatched junction bases: 6. This CDR3 is built from 14 residues. The CDR3, as DNA: TGTGCCAGCTCCCCGGGGACAGGGGTTAATGAGCAGTTCTTC. Its translation: CASSPGTGVNEQFF.

The J gene is TRBJ2-1, the V gene TRBV6-7, with TRBD1 as a possible D gene (5 bases). TRBV6-7 is annotated as an ORF whose role is uncertain. Between the trimmed V and J ends, which lost 6 bases and 4 bases, there was a span of 16 bases. This CDR3 spans 15 amino acids. The CDR3, as DNA: TGTGCCAGCAGGGACACCTCATGTGGGTACAATGAGCAGTTCTTC. It translates to CASRDTSCGYNEQFF.

CDR3 DNA sequence: TGTGCCAGCAGCGTACTTACAGGGGTGGGTGGCTACACCTTC. Translated, it gives CASSVLTGVGGYTF. The chain couples TRBV9 to TRBJ1-2; TRBD1 matches at 7 bases. Germline CDR1 SGDLS, CDR2 YYNGEE. The CDR3 has 14 residues. The V segment lost 1 base and the J segment 7 bases; nucleotides outside the gene matches: 7.

V gene TRBV30 combines with J gene TRBJ2-7; TRBD1 matches at 10 bases. Germline V gives CDR1 GTSNPN, CDR2 SVGIG (reference sequence). CDR3 size: 14 residues. J gave up 3 bases and V 1 base, and 3 bases lay outside the gene matches. The CDR3 protein is CAWSARDRGYEQYF. CDR3 coding DNA: TGTGCCTGGAGTGCTCGGGACAGGGGCTACGAGCAGTACTTC.

The V call is TRBV5-1, the J call TRBJ1-2; TRBD1 might be the D (5 bases). The CDR3 contains 14 residues. Germline CDR1 reads SGHRS; CDR2 reads YFSETQ. The V and J ends lost 4 bases and 3 bases respectively, with 13 bases between them. The CDR3 DNA reads as TGCGCCAGCAGCCCGGGACTGGGGTACTATGGCTACACCTTC. Translating gives CASSPGLGYYGYTF.

This chain links TRBV19 with TRBJ1-1; no clear D. The CDR3 loop spans 14 amino acids. Trimming took off 5 bases at V and 2 bases at J, with 12 bases between the two ends. Germline V lookup: CDR1 LNHDA, CDR2 SQIVND (reference sequence). The CDR3 sequence: CASSRSGSNTEAFF. In DNA, the CDR3 is TGTGCCAGTAGTCGTTCGGGTTCTAACACTGAAGCTTTCTTT.

This rearrangement joins TRBV6-4 to TRBJ2-4; TRBD1 matches 7 bases. This CDR3 is built from 14 residues. Germline V CDR1 and CDR2: MRHNA, SNTAGT. V lost 6 bases, J lost 3 bases, and 5 bases stayed unmatched. Here the CDR3 reads CASSYGQVKNIQYF. The CDR3 DNA reads TGTGCCAGCAGCTACGGACAGGTCAAAAACATTCAGTACTTC.

The rearrangement joins TRBV29-1 to TRBJ1-1, with D unresolved. Trimming stripped 6 bases from V and 1 base from J, with 15 bases between. This CDR3 region has 14 residues. Germline V gene data show CDR1 as SQVTM and CDR2 as ANQGSEA. DNA of the CDR3: TGCAGCGTCTCCCTCCAGTGGGCGAACACTGAAGCTTTCTTT. Encoded protein: CSVSLQWANTEAFF.

This clone was seen just once. The rearrangement joins TRBV4-3 to TRBJ2-7; 11 bases agree with TRBD1. Unmatched junction bases numbered 4, after V lost 4 bases and J lost 5 bases. The CDR3 is made up of 14 amino acids. Germline CDR1 and CDR2: LGHNA and YSLEER. The CDR3 here is CASSRTDRGHEQYF. CDR3 in DNA: TGCGCCAGCAGCCGGACGGACAGGGGGCACGAGCAGTACTTC.

The V call is TRBV6-8, the J call TRBJ2-5; D is uncertain. Per the germline V gene, CDR1 is MNHGY and CDR2 is SAAAGT. V lost 4 bases to trimming and J lost 4 bases, with 10 bases between them. The CDR3 totals 13 residues. CDR3 protein: CASSFLSRETQYF. CDR3 DNA sequence: TGTGCCAGCAGTTTCCTATCGCGAGAGACCCAGTACTTC.

The rearrangement links TRBV5-1 to TRBJ1-1; D is ambiguous. This CDR3 region has 13 residues. Trimming shortened V by 2 bases and J by 3 bases, and 8 bases separated the two germline ends. Germline lookup yields CDR1 SGHRS and CDR2 YFSETQ. Here the CDR3 reads CASSLIGDTEAFF. CDR3 DNA sequence: TGCGCCAGCAGCTTAATTGGGGACACTGAAGCTTTCTTT.

This chain joins TRBV5-6 and TRBJ2-3; no clear D gene. CDR1 and CDR2 from the germline V gene are SGHDT and YYEEEE. With 2 bases removed from V and 5 bases from J, the gap between germline ends came to 12 bases. The CDR3 sequence is 14 residues long. CDR3 bases: TGTGCCAGCAGCTTACCCCCGCTGTTAGATACGCAGTATTTT. Residues: CASSLPPLLDTQYF. Looking up the rest from reference TRBV5-6 and TRBJ2-3 gives the full variable domain: DAGVTQSPTHLIKTRGQQVTLRCSPKSGHDTVSWYQQALGQGPQFIFQYYEEEERQRGNFPDRFSGHQFPNYSSELNVNALLLGDSALYLCASSLPPLLDTQYFGPGTRLTVL.

This clone is a singleton in its sample. The rearrangement uses TRBV5-1 and TRBJ1-1; 7 bases line up with TRBD1. V was clipped by 2 bases and J by 5 bases; unmatched bases: 3. From germline, CDR1 is SGHRS and CDR2 YFSETQ. This CDR3 has 13 residues. CDR3 protein: CASSFGRGTEAFF. The CDR3 nucleotides are TGCGCCAGCAGCTTTGGCAGGGGGACTGAAGCTTTCTTT. The full variable domain, rest sourced from reference TRBV5-1 and TRBJ1-1, is KAGVTQTPRYLIKTRGQQVTLSCSPISGHRSVSWYQQTPGQGLQFLFEYFSETQRNKGNFPGRFSGRQFSNSRSEMNVSTLELGDSALYLCASSFGRGTEAFFGQGTRLTVV.

There are a few counts of this clone. This chain uses TRBV28 with TRBJ1-2; unclear D gene. Germline CDR1 reads MDHEN; CDR2 reads SYDVKM. The CDR3 runs to 14 residues. V lost 4 bases, J lost 8 bases, and 17 bases lay in between. The CDR3 reads CASSSGLSGRGYTF. CDR3 coding DNA: TGTGCCAGCAGTTCCGGCCTATCGGGGAGGGGCTACACCTTC.

The chain combines TRBV18 with TRBJ1-2; possible D gene TRBD1, 6 bases. CDR3 length equals 17 residues. V lost 6 bases, J lost 1 base, and 21 bases lay in between. Germline V lookup: CDR1 KGHSH, CDR2 LQKENI. CDR3 nucleotides: TGTGCCAGCTCCACCAATACGGCACAGGGCTTTAACTATGGCTACACCTTC. It yields the protein CASSTNTAQGFNYGYTF.

The J gene is TRBJ1-1, the V gene TRBV6-1; D uncertain. CDR3 length equals 13 residues. CDR1 MNHNS and CDR2 SASEGT come from the germline V gene. The germline V and J ends were trimmed by 4 bases and 4 bases, with 10 bases remaining between them. CDR3 in DNA: TGTGCCAGCAGTGTCGAGTCCGCCACTGAAGCTTTCTTT. Its protein is CASSVESATEAFF.

This chain joins TRBV7-9 and TRBJ2-3; 8 bases are shared with TRBD2. Germline V gene data show CDR1 as SEHNR and CDR2 as FQNEAQ (reference sequence). The CDR3 spans 15 residues. Trimming at V came to 3 bases and at J to 3 bases, leaving 5 bases not matched to a gene. CDR3 DNA sequence: TGTGCCAGCAGCTTGGGCGGGGGGCTGACAGATACGCAGTATTTT. It encodes CASSLGGGLTDTQYF.

The chain carries TRBV9 and TRBJ2-7; no clear D gene. V was cut by 0 bases and J by 7 bases, with 14 bases left in between. The CDR3 totals 14 residues. Looked up from germline, CDR1 is SGDLS and CDR2 is YYNGEE. DNA for the CDR3: TGTGCCAGCAGCGTAGGCCCGATCGAAGGGGAGCAGTACTTC. As protein: CASSVGPIEGEQYF.

The chain has TRBV18 and TRBJ1-1; no clear D. This CDR3 region has 12 residues. Deletions cut 3 bases from V and 8 bases from J, with 10 bases between. The germline gives CDR1 KGHSH, CDR2 LQKENI. The CDR3 DNA follows: TGTGCCAGCTCACCCTTCGGGGAAGAAGCTTTCTTT. It specifies CASSPFGEEAFF.

The genes are TRBV4-1 and TRBJ1-2; a weak D match, TRBD1 (6 bases). The V end was cut by 6 bases, the J end by 8 bases, with 25 bases between. The CDR3 is made up of 16 amino acids. Germline V gives CDR1 MGHRA, CDR2 YSYEKL. The CDR3 loop reads CASRHRDTRGMSGYTF. CDR3 bases: TGCGCCAGCAGACACCGGGACACCAGAGGTATGAGCGGCTACACCTTC.

As DNA, the CDR3 is TGTGCCAGCCAATTTTGGGGAAGGGACACTGAAGCTTTCTTT. Protein product: CASQFWGRDTEAFF. The rearrangement uses TRBV6-5 and TRBJ1-1; D remains unclear. The length of the CDR3 is 14 residues. Per the germline V gene, CDR1 is MNHEY and CDR2 is SVGAGI. V was clipped by 8 bases and J by 3 bases, with 16 bases between them.

This clone was detected a few times. The chain employs TRBV5-1 and TRBJ2-2, with D unclear. This CDR3 has 13 residues. Trimming removed 6 bases at V and 0 bases at J, with 6 bases between. Germline V CDR1 and CDR2: SGHRS, YFSETQ. The CDR3, as DNA: TGCGCCAGCATTGGCGCGAACACCGGGGAGCTGTTTTTT. It codes for CASIGANTGELFF.

This sequence joins TRBV6-5 and TRBJ1-6; D unresolved. Trimming took off 6 bases at V and 0 bases at J, with 6 bases between the two ends. Looked up from germline, CDR1 is MNHEY and CDR2 is SVGAGI. The CDR3 is made up of 14 amino acids. CDR3 nucleotides: TGTGCCAGCAGCAGGAGCTCCTATAATTCACCCCTCCACTTT. Translation gives CASSRSSYNSPLHF.

V gene TRBV6-1 combines with J gene TRBJ1-2, with a tentative D call TRBD1 (6 bases). Germline V gives CDR1 MNHNS, CDR2 SASEGT. The CDR3 runs to 15 residues. V was trimmed by 6 bases and J by 3 bases, leaving 17 bases between them. The CDR3: CASSRKGGDDYGYTF. The DNA for the CDR3 is TGTGCCAGCAGCCGAAAGGGGGGGGACGACTATGGCTACACCTTC.

The chain couples TRBV6-1 to TRBJ1-2; a weak D match, TRBD1 (5 bases). Germline values: CDR1 MNHNS, CDR2 SASEGT. This CDR3 comprises 14 residues. V lost 5 bases, J lost 0 bases, and 10 bases lay in between. The CDR3 spells CASSQMTANYGYTF. As DNA, the CDR3 is TGTGCCAGCAGTCAAATGACAGCTAACTATGGCTACACCTTC.